These T cell receptor beta chains were read from a single sample in a study of T cell repertoires in cytomegalovirus infection. TCRdb re-called the reads through MiXCR, storing one row per CDR3 protein. Of around 740,000 distinct CDR3 sequences in the sample, 35% to 45% are singletons; the top ten hold about 2.8%. Material for sequencing was PBMCs. These TCRs come from a human donor in good health (CMV status not recorded). Some clones in this sample may be carry-over from other donors' samples. Each CDR3 is given with its conserved first and last residue. Fields, in order: V gene, clone size, J gene, D gene, CDR3 protein, CDR3 DNA. A D gene is named only where the DNA matches it firmly. Only some rows state a clone size, as once, few, many or a class for expanded clones.

V: TRBV28; size: many; J: TRBJ1-2; D: -; CDR3: CASTPLDRESYEYGYTF; DNA: TGTGCCAGCACCCCCTTAGATCGGGAATCTTATGAATATGGCTACACCTTC
V: TRBV18; size: few; J: TRBJ2-3; D: -; CDR3: CASSPRQGRVADTQYF; DNA: TGTGCCAGCTCACCACGTCAGGGTAGGGTCGCAGATACGCAGTATTTT
V: TRBV7-6; size: -; J: TRBJ2-1; D: TRBD2; CDR3: CASSLVVGAGDEQFF; DNA: TGTGCCAGCAGCTTAGTTGTGGGTGCGGGGGATGAGCAGTTCTTC
V: TRBV7-9; size: -; J: TRBJ2-3; D: -; CDR3: CASSFVKWSSDTQYF; DNA: TGTGCCAGCAGCTTTGTTAAGTGGAGCTCAGATACGCAGTATTTT
V: TRBV12-3/TRBV12-4; size: -; J: TRBJ2-7; D: TRBD1; CDR3: CASRPGTGRGGEQYF; DNA: TGTGCCAGCAGGCCCGGGACAGGGAGGGGTGGCGAGCAGTACTTC
V: TRBV7-6; size: few; J: TRBJ2-1; D: -; CDR3: CASSLALRWSSYNEQFF; DNA: TGTGCCAGCAGCTTAGCCCTCAGATGGAGCTCCTACAATGAGCAGTTCTTC
V: TRBV30; size: -; J: TRBJ2-5; D: TRBD1; CDR3: CAWSRDRPQETQYF; DNA: TGTGCCTGGAGCCGGGACAGGCCCCAAGAGACCCAGTACTTC
V: TRBV27; size: -; J: TRBJ1-2; D: TRBD1; CDR3: CASSPLMTGFEGYGYTF; DNA: TGTGCCAGCAGTCCCCTGATGACAGGGTTTGAGGGCTATGGCTACACCTTC
V: TRBV7-2; size: -; J: TRBJ2-1; D: -; CDR3: CASILATEQFF; DNA: TGTGCCAGCATCCTAGCGACTGAGCAGTTCTTC
V: TRBV11-2; size: -; J: TRBJ1-2; D: -; CDR3: CASSLWKGLTLYGYTF; DNA: TGTGCCAGCAGCTTATGGAAAGGGCTAACTCTCTATGGCTACACCTTC
V: TRBV20-1; size: -; J: TRBJ2-4; D: -; CDR3: CSARFLGGRLAKNIQYF; DNA: TGCAGTGCTAGGTTTCTTGGGGGGCGCTTGGCCAAAAACATTCAGTACTTC
V: TRBV6-1; size: -; J: TRBJ1-5; D: -; CDR3: CASSEDPAGNQPQHF; DNA: TGTGCCAGCAGTGAAGATCCGGCAGGGAATCAGCCCCAGCATTTT
V: TRBV7-9; size: many; J: TRBJ1-1; D: -; CDR3: CASSFVEDSTEAFF; DNA: TGTGCCAGCAGCTTTGTGGAGGATTCGACTGAAGCTTTCTTT
V: TRBV6-5; size: -; J: TRBJ2-7; D: TRBD1; CDR3: CASTSTWDRGPGEQYF; DNA: TGTGCCAGCACCTCAACCTGGGACAGGGGGCCCGGCGAGCAGTACTTC
V: TRBV6-4; size: -; J: TRBJ2-1; D: TRBD2; CDR3: CASSDTGGQNEQFF; DNA: TGTGCCAGCAGTGACACGGGAGGACAAAATGAGCAGTTCTTC
V: TRBV28; size: -; J: TRBJ1-1; D: -; CDR3: CASSLPQRWVRNTEAFF; DNA: TGTGCCAGCAGTTTACCCCAGCGGTGGGTTCGGAACACTGAAGCTTTCTTT
V: TRBV13; size: -; J: TRBJ1-1; D: -; CDR3: CASRDQTGPTEAFF; DNA: TGTGCCAGCAGAGATCAAACAGGGCCCACTGAAGCTTTCTTT
V: TRBV28; size: -; J: TRBJ1-2; D: -; CDR3: CASSLSPPGGGYTF; DNA: TGTGCCAGCAGTTTAAGCCCCCCCGGTGGGGGCTACACCTTC
V: TRBV7-6; size: few; J: TRBJ2-7; D: -; CDR3: CASSLADVRRDGYEQYF; DNA: TGTGCCAGCAGCTTAGCGGATGTTCGTCGGGATGGCTACGAGCAGTACTTC
V: TRBV27; size: few; J: TRBJ1-4; D: -; CDR3: CASSLSGMRTNEKLFF; DNA: TGTGCCAGCAGTTTATCGGGGATGAGGACTAATGAAAAACTGTTTTTT
V: TRBV7-2; size: many; J: TRBJ2-3; D: -; CDR3: CASSLPVGKELVRSTDTQYF; DNA: TGTGCCAGCAGCTTACCAGTGGGTAAGGAACTGGTCCGCAGCACAGATACGCAGTATTTT
V: TRBV15; size: -; J: TRBJ2-1; D: TRBD2; CDR3: CATTPGGGRRDEQLF; DNA: TGTGCCACCACCCCCGGGGGCGGGAGGAGGGATGAGCAGTTATTC
V: TRBV7-9; size: -; J: TRBJ1-1; D: TRBD1; CDR3: CASSPDDRGYGTEAFF; DNA: TGTGCCAGCAGCCCCGATGACAGGGGATATGGCACTGAAGCTTTCTTT
V: TRBV24-1; size: few; J: TRBJ2-1; D: -; CDR3: CATSDFGQEQFF; DNA: TGTGCCACCAGTGATTTTGGGCAGGAGCAGTTCTTC
V: TRBV27; size: -; J: TRBJ2-7; D: -; CDR3: CASWGSVGTSYEQYF; DNA: TGTGCCAGCTGGGGTAGTGTGGGAACATCCTACGAGCAGTACTTC
V: TRBV28; size: -; J: TRBJ1-5; D: -; CDR3: CASRRQGNGNQPQHF; DNA: TGTGCCAGCAGGCGTCAGGGGAACGGCAATCAGCCCCAGCATTTT
V: TRBV7-2; size: -; J: TRBJ2-2; D: TRBD2; CDR3: CASSRGLAVNTGELFF; DNA: TGTGCCAGCAGCCGGGGACTAGCGGTGAACACCGGGGAGCTGTTTTTT
V: TRBV12-3/TRBV12-4; size: -; J: TRBJ1-1; D: -; CDR3: CASSLWSVSEAFF; DNA: TGTGCCAGCAGTTTATGGTCGGTCTCTGAAGCTTTCTTT
V: TRBV12-3/TRBV12-4; size: few; J: TRBJ2-1; D: -; CDR3: CASSGDGNSYNEQFF; DNA: TGTGCCAGCAGTGGGGACGGGAACTCCTACAATGAGCAGTTCTTC
V: TRBV28; size: -; J: TRBJ2-3; D: TRBD2; CDR3: CASSSRLAASTDTQYF; DNA: TGTGCCAGCAGTTCTCGACTAGCGGCCAGCACAGATACGCAGTATTTT
V: TRBV9; size: -; J: TRBJ2-7; D: -; CDR3: CASSGRGDEQYF; DNA: TGTGCCAGCAGCGGGAGGGGGGACGAGCAGTACTTC
V: TRBV28; size: -; J: TRBJ1-6; D: -; CDR3: CASSLVRGSYNSPLHF; DNA: TGTGCCAGCAGTTTAGTGAGGGGATCCTATAATTCACCCCTCCACTTT
V: TRBV7-9; size: -; J: TRBJ1-1; D: -; CDR3: CAILPWAVNTEAFF; DNA: TGTGCCATCTTACCGTGGGCGGTTAACACTGAAGCTTTCTTT
V: TRBV18; size: few; J: TRBJ1-2; D: -; CDR3: CASSPGEGYTF; DNA: TGTGCCAGCTCACCCGGAGAGGGCTACACCTTC
V: TRBV14; size: -; J: TRBJ1-6; D: -; CDR3: CASSQAAVNSPLHF; DNA: TGTGCCAGCAGCCAAGCTGCGGTTAATTCACCCCTCCACTTT
V: TRBV15; size: many; J: TRBJ1-2; D: TRBD1; CDR3: CATSRGTGDRTYGYTF; DNA: TGTGCCACCAGCAGAGGGACAGGGGACCGAACCTATGGCTACACCTTC
V: TRBV11-2; size: -; J: TRBJ1-4; D: -; CDR3: CASSPRGQGNEKLFF; DNA: TGTGCCAGCAGCCCCCGAGGGCAGGGGAATGAAAAACTGTTTTTT
V: TRBV7-9; size: few; J: TRBJ1-1; D: -; CDR3: CASSIRGIDEAFF; DNA: TGTGCCAGCAGCATCCGGGGGATTGATGAAGCTTTCTTT
V: TRBV28; size: few; J: TRBJ1-5; D: -; CDR3: CASTTGLNQPQHF; DNA: TGTGCCAGCACCACAGGGCTCAATCAGCCCCAGCATTTT
V: TRBV27; size: -; J: TRBJ2-2; D: TRBD1; CDR3: CASSLPRGQGTGELFF; DNA: TGTGCCAGCAGTCTCCCTCGGGGACAGGGGACCGGGGAGCTGTTTTTT
V: TRBV7-2; size: -; J: TRBJ2-3; D: TRBD2; CDR3: CASSFGSGGVADTQYF; DNA: TGTGCCAGCAGCTTTGGGAGCGGGGGGGTAGCAGATACGCAGTATTTT
V: TRBV7-9; size: few; J: TRBJ2-1; D: -; CDR3: CASSNAAVVNEQFF; DNA: TGTGCCAGCAGCAACGCCGCAGTTGTCAATGAGCAGTTCTTC
V: TRBV7-6; size: -; J: TRBJ1-5; D: TRBD1; CDR3: CASSLQPGQTNQPQHF; DNA: TGTGCCAGCAGCTTGCAACCGGGACAGACCAATCAGCCCCAGCATTTT
V: TRBV5-1; size: -; J: TRBJ2-5; D: -; CDR3: CASSLGPAGQETQYF; DNA: TGCGCCAGCAGCTTGGGTCCAGCTGGCCAAGAGACCCAGTACTTC
V: TRBV6-6; size: few; J: TRBJ1-1; D: -; CDR3: CASRLRNTEAFF; DNA: TGTGCCAGCAGACTGAGGAACACTGAAGCTTTCTTT
V: TRBV7-2; size: many; J: TRBJ2-7; D: TRBD2; CDR3: CASSSGGAGTYEQYF; DNA: TGTGCCAGCAGCTCGGGAGGAGCGGGGACCTACGAGCAGTACTTC
V: TRBV6-5; size: -; J: TRBJ1-1; D: -; CDR3: CASSYSGQRNTEAFF; DNA: TGTGCCAGCAGTTACTCCGGGCAGAGGAACACTGAAGCTTTCTTT